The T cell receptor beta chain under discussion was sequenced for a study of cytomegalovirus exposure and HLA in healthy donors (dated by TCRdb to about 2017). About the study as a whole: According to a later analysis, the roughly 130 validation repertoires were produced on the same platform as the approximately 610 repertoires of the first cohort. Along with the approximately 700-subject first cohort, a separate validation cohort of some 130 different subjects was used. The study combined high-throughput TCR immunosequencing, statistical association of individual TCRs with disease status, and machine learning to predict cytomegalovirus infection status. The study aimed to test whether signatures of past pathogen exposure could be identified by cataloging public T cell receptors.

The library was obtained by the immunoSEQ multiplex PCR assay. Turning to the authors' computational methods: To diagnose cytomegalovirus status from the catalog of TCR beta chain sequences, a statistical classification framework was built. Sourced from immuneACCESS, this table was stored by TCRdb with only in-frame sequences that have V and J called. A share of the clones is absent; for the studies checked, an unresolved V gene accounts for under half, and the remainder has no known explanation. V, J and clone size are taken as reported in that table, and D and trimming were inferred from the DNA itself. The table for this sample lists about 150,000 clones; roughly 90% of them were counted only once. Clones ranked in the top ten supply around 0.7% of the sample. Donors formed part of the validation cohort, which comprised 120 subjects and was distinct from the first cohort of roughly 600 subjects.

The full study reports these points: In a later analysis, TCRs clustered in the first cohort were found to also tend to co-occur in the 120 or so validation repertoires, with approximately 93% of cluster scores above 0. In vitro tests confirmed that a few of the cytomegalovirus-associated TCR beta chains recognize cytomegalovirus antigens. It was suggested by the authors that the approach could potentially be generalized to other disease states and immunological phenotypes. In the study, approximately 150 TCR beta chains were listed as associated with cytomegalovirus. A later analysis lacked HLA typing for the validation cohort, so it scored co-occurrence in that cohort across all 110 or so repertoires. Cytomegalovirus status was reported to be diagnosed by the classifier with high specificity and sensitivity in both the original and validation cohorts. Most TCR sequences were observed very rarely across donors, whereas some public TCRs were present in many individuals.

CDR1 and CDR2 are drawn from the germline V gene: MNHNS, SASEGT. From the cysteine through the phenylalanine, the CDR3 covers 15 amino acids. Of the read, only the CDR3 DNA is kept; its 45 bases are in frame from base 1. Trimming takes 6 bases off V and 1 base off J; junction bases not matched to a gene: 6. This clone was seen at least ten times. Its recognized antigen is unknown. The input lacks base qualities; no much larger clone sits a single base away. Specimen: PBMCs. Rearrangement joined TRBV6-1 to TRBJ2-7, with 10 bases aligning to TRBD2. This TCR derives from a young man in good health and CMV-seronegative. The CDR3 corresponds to CASSPSGGASYEQYF. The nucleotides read TGTGCCAGCAGCCCTAGCGGGGGCGCATCCTACGAGCAGTACTTC.